The 13 T cell receptor beta chains listed next were all sequenced from one sample in a study of technical replicates of blood from a handful of donors. Here immunoSEQ multiplex PCR was the method, and the copy in TCRdb shows in-frame clones only, minus some. The table records approximately 77,000 clones, approximately 94% of them present only once. The sample consisted of T cells isolated from PBMCs. The receptors were sampled from a human donor in good health.

This chain uses TRBV6-5 with TRBJ1-4; D not certain. V was trimmed by 2 bases and J by 3 bases, leaving 10 bases between them. The CDR3 loop spans 15 amino acids. Per germline, CDR1 MNHEY and CDR2 SVGAGI. The chain's CDR3 is CASSYDRGPNEKLFF. DNA of the CDR3: TGTGCCAGCAGTTACGATCGAGGGCCTAATGAAAAACTGTTTTTT.

The chain employs TRBV29-1 and TRBJ2-7, with TRBD2 as a possible D gene (6 bases). V lost 1 base and J 9 bases, leaving 19 bases between the germline ends. The CDR3 has 14 amino acids. Germline CDR1 is SQVTM and CDR2 is ANQGSEA. This chain's CDR3 is CSVEGFGSGVPQYF. The CDR3 nucleotides are TGCAGCGTTGAAGGGTTCGGGAGCGGAGTACCGCAGTACTTC.

V gene TRBV29-1 combines with J gene TRBJ2-3; no firm D call. CDR1 and CDR2 (germline): SQVTM, ANQGSEA. This CDR3 is built from 11 residues. Trimming shortened V by 5 bases and J by 6 bases, and 9 bases separated the two germline ends. In DNA form, the CDR3 reads TGCAGCGTTTACGTGGCTGATACGCAGTATTTT. Protein sequence: CSVYVADTQYF.

This chain links TRBV7-9 with TRBJ1-2, with a tentative D call TRBD1 (6 bases). This CDR3 has 13 residues. V was cut by 3 bases and J by 6 bases, with 11 bases left in between. CDR1 is SEHNR and CDR2 is FQNEAQ in the germline V gene (reference sequence). This chain's CDR3 is CASSLETGHGYTF. CDR3 coding DNA: TGTGCCAGCAGCTTGGAGACAGGTCATGGCTACACCTTC.

This clone was observed a single time. The J gene is TRBJ2-2, the V gene TRBV25-1, with TRBD2 matching 10 bases. CDR3 length: 15 residues. The junction had 3 bases not matched to a gene; V was cut back by 1 base and J by 7 bases. Per germline, CDR1 MGHDK and CDR2 SYGVNS. The CDR3 protein is CASSELASGSGELFF. The CDR3 nucleotides are TGTGCCAGCAGTGAATTAGCTAGCGGGAGCGGGGAGCTGTTTTTT.

The rearrangement uses TRBV27 and TRBJ2-7; D is possibly TRBD2 (5 bases). V was clipped by 2 bases and J by 5 bases, with 13 bases between them. The germline gives CDR1 MNHEY, CDR2 SMNVEV (reference sequence). CDR3 length: 14 amino acids. The CDR3 here is CASSLGRERHEQYF. Here the CDR3 DNA reads TGTGCCAGCAGTTTAGGGAGAGAACGCCACGAGCAGTACTTC.

The CDR3 DNA reads TGTGCCAGCAGTTCTGCGGGATATCAGCCCCAGCATTTT. This gives the protein CASSSAGYQPQHF. This chain connects TRBV6-6 to TRBJ1-5; D gene unclear. Trimming took 4 bases from V and 5 from J, leaving 9 bases between them. Germline CDR1 is MNHNY and CDR2 is SVGAGI (reference sequence). CDR3 length equals 13 residues.

The V and J genes are TRBV13 and TRBJ1-1; D unclear. Germline V gives CDR1 PRHDT, CDR2 FYEKMQ (reference sequence). Trimming shortened V by 2 bases and J by 3 bases, and 16 bases separated the two germline ends. CDR3 length: 16 residues. DNA of the CDR3: TGTGCCAGCAGCTTACTCCTATTGGTAGAGGACACTGAAGCTTTCTTT. Translating it yields CASSLLLLVEDTEAFF. The whole variable domain, remainder taken from reference TRBV13 and TRBJ1-1, is AAGVIQSPRHLIKEKRETATLKCYPIPRHDTVYWYQQGPGQDPQFLISFYEKMQSDKGSIPDRFSAQQFSDYHSELNMSSLELGDSALYFCASSLLLLVEDTEAFFGQGTRLTVV.

The chain recombines TRBV6-5 with TRBJ2-3, with D possibly being TRBD2 (5 bases). Trimming shortened V by 9 bases and J by 6 bases, and 19 bases separated the two germline ends. CDR3 length equals 14 residues. Germline V gene sequence: CDR1 MNHEY, CDR2 SVGAGI. CDR3 nucleotide sequence: TGTGCCAGTCGCTCTTCCCGGGGAGCGGATACGCAGTATTTT. This codes for CASRSSRGADTQYF.

The CDR3 loop is CAWSVGGDNEQFF. In DNA, the CDR3 is TGTGCCTGGAGTGTGGGGGGGGACAATGAGCAGTTCTTC. The rearrangement links TRBV30 to TRBJ2-1; 7 nucleotides line up with TRBD2. V shed 0 bases and J 5 bases; nucleotides not matched to a gene: 1. The CDR3 is made up of 13 amino acids. Looked up from germline, CDR1 is GTSNPN and CDR2 is SVGIG (reference sequence).

The chain combines TRBV6-5 with TRBJ2-1, with 8 bases matching TRBD2. CDR1 is MNHEY and CDR2 is SVGAGI in the germline V gene. The CDR3 spans 15 residues. With 4 bases clipped from V and 0 bases from J, the junction kept 2 bases outside the gene matches. CDR3 protein: CASSLAGSSYNEQFF. The DNA for the CDR3 is TGTGCCAGCAGTTTAGCGGGAAGCTCCTACAATGAGCAGTTCTTC.

This rearrangement joins TRBV9 to TRBJ2-5; 7 nucleotides agree with TRBD2. Germline lookup yields CDR1 SGDLS and CDR2 YYNGEE. The length of the CDR3 is 14 residues. Trimming took 4 bases from V and 5 from J; bases not matched to a gene: 8. CDR3 in amino acids: CASSQAREAETQYF. CDR3 bases: TGTGCCAGCAGCCAAGCCCGGGAGGCCGAGACCCAGTACTTC.

This chain joins TRBV7-9 and TRBJ1-2, with 10 bases that match TRBD1. V shed 1 base and J 8 bases; nucleotides not matched to a gene: 4. Germline CDR1 reads SEHNR; CDR2 reads FQNEAQ (reference sequence). The CDR3 is 14 amino acids. The CDR3 region has the DNA TGTGCCAGCAGCTTAGGCGACAGGGGGCCGGGCTACACCTTC. This sequence encodes CASSLGDRGPGYTF. The variable domain in full, with the rest retrieved from reference TRBV7-9 and TRBJ1-2, is DTGVSQNPRHKITKRGQNVTFRCDPISEHNRLYWYRQTLGQGPEFLTYFQNEAQLEKSRLLSDRFSAERPKGSFSTLEIQRTEQGDSAMYLCASSLGDRGPGYTFGSGTRLTVV.